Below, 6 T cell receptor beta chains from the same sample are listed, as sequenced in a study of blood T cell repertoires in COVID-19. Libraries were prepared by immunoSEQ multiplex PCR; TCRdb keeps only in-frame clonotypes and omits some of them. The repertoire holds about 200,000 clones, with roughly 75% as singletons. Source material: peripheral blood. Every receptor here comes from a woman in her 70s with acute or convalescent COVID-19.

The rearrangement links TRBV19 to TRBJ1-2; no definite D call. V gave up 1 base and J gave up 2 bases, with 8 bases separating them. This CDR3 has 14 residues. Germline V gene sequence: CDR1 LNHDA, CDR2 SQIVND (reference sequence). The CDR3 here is CASSIVEGNYGYTF. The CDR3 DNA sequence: TGTGCCAGTAGTATAGTTGAGGGAAACTATGGCTACACCTTC.

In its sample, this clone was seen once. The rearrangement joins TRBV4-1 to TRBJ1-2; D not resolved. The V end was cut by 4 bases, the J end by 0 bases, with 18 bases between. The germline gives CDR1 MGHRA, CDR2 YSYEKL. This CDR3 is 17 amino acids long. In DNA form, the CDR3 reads TGCGCCAGCAGCCCCCAAAAACAGCCTGGTACTAACTATGGCTACACCTTC. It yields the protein CASSPQKQPGTNYGYTF.

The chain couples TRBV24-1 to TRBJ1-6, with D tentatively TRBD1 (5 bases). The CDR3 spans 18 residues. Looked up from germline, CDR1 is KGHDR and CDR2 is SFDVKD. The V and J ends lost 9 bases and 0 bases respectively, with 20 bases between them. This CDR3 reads CATGGGWRKSSYNSPLHF. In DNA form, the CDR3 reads TGTGCCACCGGGGGGGGGTGGAGGAAAAGCTCCTATAATTCACCCCTCCACTTT.

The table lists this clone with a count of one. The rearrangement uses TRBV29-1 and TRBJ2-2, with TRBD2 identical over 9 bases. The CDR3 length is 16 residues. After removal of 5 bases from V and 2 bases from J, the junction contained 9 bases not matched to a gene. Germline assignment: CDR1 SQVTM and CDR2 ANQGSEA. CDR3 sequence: CSVWDGGRENTGELFF. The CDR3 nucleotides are TGCAGCGTTTGGGATGGCGGGAGGGAAAACACCGGGGAGCTGTTTTTT.

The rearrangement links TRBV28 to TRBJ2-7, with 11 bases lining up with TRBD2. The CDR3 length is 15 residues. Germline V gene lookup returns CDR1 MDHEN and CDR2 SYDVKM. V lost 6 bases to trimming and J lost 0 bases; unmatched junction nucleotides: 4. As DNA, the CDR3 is TGTGCCAGCAGGTATACTAGCGGGAGCTCCTACGAGCAGTACTTC. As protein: CASRYTSGSSYEQYF.

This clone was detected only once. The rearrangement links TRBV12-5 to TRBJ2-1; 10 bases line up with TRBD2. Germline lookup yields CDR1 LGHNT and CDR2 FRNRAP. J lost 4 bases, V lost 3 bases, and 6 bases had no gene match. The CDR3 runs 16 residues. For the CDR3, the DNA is TGTGCTAGTGGTTTAGACACTAGCGGGAATTACAATGAGCAGTTCTTC. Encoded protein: CASGLDTSGNYNEQFF.